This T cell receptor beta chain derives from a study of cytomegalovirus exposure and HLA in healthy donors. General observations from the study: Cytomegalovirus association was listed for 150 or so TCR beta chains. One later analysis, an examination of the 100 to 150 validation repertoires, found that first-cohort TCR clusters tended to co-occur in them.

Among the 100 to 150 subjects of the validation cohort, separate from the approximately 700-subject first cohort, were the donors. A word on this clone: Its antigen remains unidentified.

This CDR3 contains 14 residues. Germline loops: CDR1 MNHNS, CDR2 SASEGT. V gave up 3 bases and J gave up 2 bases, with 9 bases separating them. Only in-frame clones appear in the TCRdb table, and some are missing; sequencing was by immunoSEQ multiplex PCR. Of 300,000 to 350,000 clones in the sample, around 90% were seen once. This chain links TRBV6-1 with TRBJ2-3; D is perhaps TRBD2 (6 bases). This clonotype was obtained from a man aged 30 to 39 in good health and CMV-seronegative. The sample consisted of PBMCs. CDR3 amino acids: CASSDRGTTDTQYF. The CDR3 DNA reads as TGTGCCAGCAGTGATCGGGGGACCACAGATACGCAGTATTTT.